A single sample is the source of the 23 T cell receptor beta chains below, sequenced in a study of blood T cell repertoires in COVID-19. Clones were read by immunoSEQ multiplex PCR, and TCRdb kept only the in-frame ones, dropping some. The sample holds 290,000 or so clones, approximately 82% seen once. The specimen was PBMCs or T cells enriched from blood (not recorded which). The receptors stem from a man aged 40-50 years who had been exposed to COVID-19.

The chain uses TRBV18 and TRBJ1-2; 11 bases fit TRBD1. The length of the CDR3 is 16 residues. Germline V gene data show CDR1 as KGHSH and CDR2 as LQKENI. The trim removed 0 bases at V and 4 bases at J, leaving 4 bases unmatched. The CDR3 loop reads CASSPPWGQGVYGYTF. The CDR3 bases are TGTGCCAGCTCACCACCGTGGGGACAGGGGGTCTATGGCTACACCTTC.

The V gene is TRBV5-1, the J gene TRBJ2-7, with D perhaps matching TRBD1 (5 bases). Germline lookup yields CDR1 SGHRS and CDR2 YFSETQ. V lost 0 bases, J lost 4 bases, and 8 bases lay in between. There are 13 residues in the CDR3. CDR3 region: CASSLDRGYEQYF. The CDR3 DNA reads as TGCGCCAGCAGCTTGGATAGGGGTTACGAGCAGTACTTC.

The CDR3, as DNA: TGCAGTGCTAGTCCTAGCTCCTACGAGCAGTACTTC. It is translated as CSASPSSYEQYF. The V and J genes are TRBV20-1 and TRBJ2-7, with D uncertain. V was trimmed by 3 bases and J by 0 bases, leaving 6 bases between them. The CDR3 totals 12 residues. Looked up from germline, CDR1 is DFQATT and CDR2 is SNEGSKA (reference sequence).

V usage is TRBV6-5 and J usage is TRBJ1-2; D is undetermined. The CDR3 has 14 residues. The germline gives CDR1 MNHEY, CDR2 SVGAGI. V was trimmed by 8 bases and J by 3 bases, leaving 16 bases between them. In DNA, the CDR3 is TGTGCCAGCCGCTTTGCGCGTCTAGACTATGGCTACACCTTC. It codes for CASRFARLDYGYTF.

This chain links TRBV29-1 with TRBJ1-4; the match to TRBD1 covers 7 bases. The CDR3 is 11 amino acids. CDR1 and CDR2 from the germline V gene are SQVTM and ANQGSEA. V shed 7 bases, J shed 12 bases, and the junction held 8 bases outside the gene matches. CDR3 nucleotides: TGCAGCGCCGCCCTTGACAGGGAACTGTTTTTT. Translating it yields CSAALDRELFF.

This chain uses TRBV12-3 or TRBV12-4 with TRBJ1-2, with TRBD1 as a possible D gene (5 bases). The CDR3 has 13 residues. V was pared by 6 bases and J by 1 base, with 9 bases between. For the CDR3, the DNA is TGTGCCAGCAGCCCTGACAGTAACTATGGCTACACCTTC. It encodes CASSPDSNYGYTF.

The rearrangement links TRBV7-2 to TRBJ2-1; no firm D call. CDR3 length: 18 amino acids. From germline, CDR1 is SGHTA and CDR2 FQGNSA. With 2 bases removed from V and 6 bases from J, the gap between germline ends came to 23 bases. The CDR3 region is CASSLYALVIGPPNEQFF. In DNA form, the CDR3 reads TGTGCCAGCAGCTTATACGCCCTGGTTATTGGCCCCCCCAATGAGCAGTTCTTC.

The gene calls are TRBV9 and TRBJ2-5; TRBD2 agrees at 9 bases. Germline V gene data show CDR1 as SGDLS and CDR2 as YYNGEE. CDR3 length: 14 residues. V dropped 2 bases and J dropped 4; count of bases not matched to a gene: 3. CDR3 amino acids: CASSVSSGRETQYF. In DNA, the CDR3 is TGTGCCAGCAGCGTGAGTAGCGGGAGAGAGACCCAGTACTTC. The full variable domain, its missing parts supplied by reference TRBV9 and TRBJ2-5, is DSGVTQTPKHLITATGQRVTLRCSPRSGDLSVYWYQQSLDQGLQFLIQYYNGEERAKGNILERFSAQQFPDLHSELNLSSLELGDSALYFCASSVSSGRETQYFGPGTRLLVL.

The chain links TRBV2 to TRBJ1-1; D is unclear. This CDR3 has 13 residues. V shed 3 bases and J shed 1 base, with 6 bases lying between them. Germline CDR1 and CDR2: SNHLY and FYNNEI. The CDR3 protein is CASSDSRNTEAFF. In nucleotides, the CDR3 is TGTGCCAGCAGTGATTCCAGGAACACTGAAGCTTTCTTT.

This clone appeared a single time. This chain's CDR3 is CASSTETRDTEAFF. CDR3 sequence (DNA): TGTGCCAGCAGCACCGAGACCCGGGACACTGAAGCTTTCTTT. The chain is built from TRBV9 and TRBJ1-1; D is unclear. V lost 4 bases and J lost 3, with 13 bases in between. The V gene's germline CDR1 is SGDLS and CDR2 YYNGEE. CDR3 length: 14 amino acids.

This clone has only a few counts. This sequence joins TRBV29-1 and TRBJ1-4, with D unclear. V was trimmed by 7 bases and J by 0 bases, leaving 12 bases between them. The CDR3 is 14 amino acids. CDR1 and CDR2 (germline): SQVTM, ANQGSEA. The CDR3 DNA follows: TGCAGCGCCACGTACAGAACAACTAATGAAAAACTGTTTTTT. It translates to CSATYRTTNEKLFF. The whole variable domain, remainder taken from reference TRBV29-1 and TRBJ1-4, is SAVISQKPSRDICQRGTSLTIQCQVDSQVTMMFWYRQQPGQSLTLIATANQGSEATYESGFVIDKFPISRPNLTFSTLTVSNMSPEDSSIYLCSATYRTTNEKLFFGSGTQLSVL.

The rearrangement uses TRBV6-6 and TRBJ1-1; weak D call: TRBD1 (6 bases). Trimming pared 9 bases from V and 2 bases from J, leaving 13 bases between. The CDR3 length is 13 residues. Germline loops: CDR1 MNHNY, CDR2 SVGAGI (reference sequence). The CDR3 DNA sequence: TGTGCCAGTACCCGACAGGCTAACACTGAAGCTTTCTTT. Protein: CASTRQANTEAFF.

The CDR3 is CASSYTGRGSIREQYF. CDR3 DNA sequence: TGTGCCAGCAGTTACACGGGCCGCGGGTCGATTCGCGAGCAGTACTTC. The chain employs TRBV6-2 or TRBV6-3 and TRBJ2-7; maybe TRBD2 (5 bases). V lost 2 bases and J lost 6, with 20 bases in between. This CDR3 is built from 16 residues. Germline V gives CDR1 MNHEY, CDR2 SVGEGT.

V and J are TRBV6-5 and TRBJ2-1; D unresolved. This CDR3 has 13 residues. V was shortened by 8 bases and J by 10 bases, with 18 bases between the two germline ends. CDR1 is MNHEY, CDR2 SVGAGI, per germline. The CDR3 spells CASPSALIGEQFF. CDR3 nucleotide sequence: TGTGCCAGCCCTAGTGCGTTAATCGGCGAGCAGTTCTTC.

This clone showed up just once. This chain uses TRBV27 with TRBJ2-7; D not certain. Germline CDR1 MNHEY, CDR2 SMNVEV (reference sequence). V lost 7 bases to trimming and J lost 7 bases, with 8 bases between them. This CDR3 contains 10 residues. The CDR3: CASTTVEQYF. CDR3 DNA: TGTGCCAGCACCACGGTAGAGCAGTACTTC.

Turning to this clone: The conserved final phenylalanine or tryptophan is absent from the CDR3, which likely points to a read error. This chain links TRBV6-5 with TRBJ1-2; D is undetermined. Trimming shortened V by 6 bases and J by 5 bases, and 19 bases separated the two germline ends. Germline CDR1 and CDR2: MNHEY and SVGAGI. The CDR3 is made up of 15 amino acids. The DNA for the CDR3 is TGTGCCAGCAGACCCGAAGTGGGGAGAGTGTATGGCTACACCCTC. It specifies CASRPEVGRVYGYTL.

The V and J genes are TRBV11-3 and TRBJ2-2; 7 bases are a match to TRBD1. This CDR3 comprises 17 residues. Looked up from germline, CDR1 is SGHNT and CDR2 is YENEEA. With 1 base clipped from V and 4 bases from J, the junction kept 9 bases outside the gene matches. The CDR3 protein is CASSLVIGTGVTGELFF. In DNA form, the CDR3 reads TGTGCCAGCAGCTTAGTTATCGGAACAGGGGTCACCGGGGAGCTGTTTTTT.

V usage is TRBV6-5 and J usage is TRBJ1-4; TRBD1 aligns across 7 bases. Germline values: CDR1 MNHEY, CDR2 SVGAGI. CDR3 length: 15 amino acids. The V segment lost 0 bases and the J segment 7 bases; nucleotides outside the gene matches: 5. CDR3 sequence: CASSYSNRGTEKLFF. The CDR3, as DNA: TGTGCCAGCAGTTACTCGAACAGGGGTACTGAAAAACTGTTTTTT.

V usage is TRBV23-1 and J usage is TRBJ1-6; TRBD1 agrees at 9 bases. TRBV23-1 is assigned to the ORF class and has an uncertain function. There are 18 residues in the CDR3. V trimming: 3 bases; J trimming: 6 bases; junction bases outside the gene matches: 12. CDR3 nucleotides: TGCGCCAGCAGTCACCCAGGACCGCCGGGACAGGGTAATTCACCCCTCCACTTT. Residues: CASSHPGPPGQGNSPLHF.

This clone has more than one count but fewer than ten. The genes are TRBV19 and TRBJ1-6; D gene uncertain. The CDR3 has 15 residues. The germline CDR1 and CDR2 sequences are LNHDA and SQIVND (reference sequence). Trimming removed 8 bases at V and 4 bases at J, with 15 bases between. The DNA of the CDR3 is TGTGCCAGTCGCCCCCACCAGTTATATAATTCACCCCTCCACTTT. Residues: CASRPHQLYNSPLHF.

The genes are TRBV5-1 and TRBJ1-4; 10 nucleotides align to TRBD1. CDR1 SGHRS and CDR2 YFSETQ come from the germline V gene. Trimming took 4 bases from V and 6 from J; bases not matched to a gene: 6. This CDR3 spans 15 amino acids. The CDR3 here is CASSPTGTGDEKLFF. In nucleotides, the CDR3 is TGCGCCAGCAGCCCAACCGGGACAGGGGATGAAAAACTGTTTTTT.

This clone came up a few times. The chain combines TRBV5-1 with TRBJ2-7; tentative D call: TRBD1 (6 bases). With 5 bases removed from V and 0 bases from J, the gap between germline ends came to 12 bases. Germline lookup yields CDR1 SGHRS and CDR2 YFSETQ. The CDR3 runs 14 residues. The CDR3 region is CASRLRDTSYEQYF. In DNA, the CDR3 is TGCGCCAGCAGGCTACGGGACACCTCCTACGAGCAGTACTTC.

This clone has just one count. The gene calls are TRBV11-2 and TRBJ2-5; possible D gene TRBD1, 5 bases. Deletions cut 6 bases from V and 3 bases from J, with 11 bases between. This CDR3 spans 13 amino acids. The germline V gene has CDR1 SGHAT and CDR2 FQNNGV. The CDR3 spells CASSKQEKETQYF. The CDR3 nucleotides are TGTGCCAGCAGTAAACAGGAGAAAGAGACCCAGTACTTC. The variable domain in full, with the rest retrieved from reference TRBV11-2 and TRBJ2-5, is EAGVAQSPRYKIIEKRQSVAFWCNPISGHATLYWYQQILGQGPKLLIQFQNNGVVDDSQLPKDRFSAERLKGVDSTLKIQPAKLEDSAVYLCASSKQEKETQYFGPGTRLLVL.